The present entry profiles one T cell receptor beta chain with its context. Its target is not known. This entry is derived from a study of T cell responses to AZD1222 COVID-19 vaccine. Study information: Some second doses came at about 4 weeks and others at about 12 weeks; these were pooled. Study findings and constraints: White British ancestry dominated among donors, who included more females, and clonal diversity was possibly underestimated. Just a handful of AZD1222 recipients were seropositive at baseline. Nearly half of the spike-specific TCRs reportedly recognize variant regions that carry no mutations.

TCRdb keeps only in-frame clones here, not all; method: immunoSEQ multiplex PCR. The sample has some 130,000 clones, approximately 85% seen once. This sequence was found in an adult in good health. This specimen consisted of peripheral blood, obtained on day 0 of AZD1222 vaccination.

This chain's CDR3 is CASSRGPSGANVLTF. CDR3 in DNA: TGTGCCAGCTCACGTGGGCCCTCTGGGGCCAACGTCCTGACTTTC. The V call is TRBV18, the J call TRBJ2-6; no firm D call. V was cut by 4 bases and J by 0 bases, with 7 bases left in between. CDR1 is KGHSH, CDR2 LQKENI, per germline. The CDR3 extends over 15 amino acids.